The present T cell receptor beta chain was sequenced within a study of T-cell reconstitution after alpha-beta-depleted transplantation in children. Germline lookup yields CDR1 KGHSY and CDR2 FQNENV. Trimming removed 0 bases from V and 7 bases from J; junction bases left unmatched: 23. The CDR3 covers 21 residues. Preparation of the TCRbeta library involved a method that used unique molecular identifiers. TCRdb redid the calling of the PCR reads with MiXCR, one entry per CDR3 protein. The table records 600,000 to 700,000 distinct CDR3 sequences, about an eighth of them present only once. This TCR was recovered from a girl aged 2 to 9 with congenital amegakaryocytic thrombocytopenia, due to receive a stem cell transplant. This chain uses TRBV16 with TRBJ2-1; TRBD1 agrees at 8 bases. Source: PBMCs, taken before TCRalphabeta/CD19-depleted stem cell transplant. CDR3 coding DNA: TGTGCCAGCAGCCAATCTAGAGTTGGCAGGGGGCGAGAAAAAGGGAGAAATGAGCAGTTCTTC. Translating it yields CASSQSRVGRGREKGRNEQFF.